The sequence of this TCR beta chain was determined in a study of identical twins (dated by TCRdb to about 2016). For the study in its entirety: To test whether fetal clonotypes persist, this study deep-sequenced TCR alpha and beta repertoires from monozygotic twins, from unrelated adults of various ages, and from cord blood. To rule out contamination, replicate twin experiments were performed at different times with different library preparation protocols. What the study reported, not specific to this receptor: Compared with coincidental sharing between unrelated individuals, an excess of low generation-probability sequences was observed among out-of-frame TCR alpha sequences shared between twins. Because the same donors could not be followed over many years, the conclusions depended on cross-sectional statistical analysis. Abundant cord blood beta clonotypes had fewer insertions, young adult naive repertoires showed a similar but weaker trend, and memory repertoires showed no such trend. In monozygotic twins, out-of-frame TCR alpha sharing was systematically underestimated by recombination models, although the models agreed with sharing between unrelated individuals. In beta out-of-frame sequences, excess twin sharing was weaker, because having fewer shared sequences lowered the signal-to-noise ratio. Invariant T cells such as MAIT and iNKT could partly confound zero-insertion analyses, although diverse VJ usage argued against such confounding for most clonotypes.

The CDR3 starts with the cysteine, ends with the phenylalanine, and has 15 residues. Only CDR3 DNA is held: 45 bases, read in frame from base 1. CDR1 and CDR2 were assigned from the germline V gene as SGDLS and YYNGEE. Trimming removed 0 bases from V and 5 bases from J, leaving 12 bases between the germline ends. Every donor in the study was a healthy Caucasian. The twin cohort consisted of three pairs of female monozygotic twins, all aged roughly 18 to 30 years. Positive isolation kits from Invitrogen were used to isolate CD4+ and CD8+ T cell populations. As regards this clonotype: It has no known antigen specificity. No much larger clone exists at a distance of one base, and base qualities are not known.

Libraries were prepared through 5' RACE. TCRdb records Illumina HiSeq 2000 as the sequencer. A universal primer binding site was added through template switching, and the final cDNA carried a unique molecular identifier so that TCR cDNA molecules could be counted accurately. Specific primers in the conserved constant-segment region were used to synthesize first-strand cDNA for TCR alpha and beta chains. To control for contamination, every cDNA library carried two barcodes: a SMART-Mk sample barcode plus Illumina barcodes. TruSeq adapter sequences and Illumina sample barcodes were added in two successive PCR steps. TCR alpha and beta cDNA libraries were sequenced on the Illumina HiSeq platform with custom primers. Processing in the source paper ran as follows. Raw reads were processed with MiGEC to extract unique molecular identifiers, and MiXCR was used to determine CDR3 positions. Recombination models were inferred per individual with the repgenHMM and IGoR tools using an EM algorithm. Shared clonotypes were analyzed with the tcR package in R, and sharing was normalized by the product of cloneset sizes. To study raw recombination free of thymic and clonal selection effects, out-of-frame nonproductive sequences were analyzed. TCRdb cleaned the public reads at Q25 with fastp, built clones with MiXCR and kept in-frame beta chains. Every CDR3 protein is listed once, alongside the most common genes and DNA of its rows. These V and J calls derive from TCRdb rather than the authors' analysis. In all, the sample holds some 270,000 distinct CDR3 sequences, and approximately 8.3% of those were seen once. The leading ten clones occupy less than 4% of the sample.

This sample also appeared in a second study, on yellow fever vaccine responses in identical twins. The second source states: According to the authors, in identical twins the way T cells responded to vaccination appeared partly convergent and partly personalized. In identical twins, the study followed T cell clones that responded to the vaccine with precision.

The sequencing input was CD8+ T cells sorted from blood. Here the chain combines TRBV9 and TRBJ2-1; the D gene is perhaps TRBD2, from 5 matching bases. The source of this sequence is a woman aged 18-30 years in good health. The CDR3: CASSVEITEDNEQFF. The sequenced DNA is TGTGCCAGCAGCGTAGAGATAACGGAGGACAATGAGCAGTTCTTC.